This T cell receptor beta chain was documented in a study of OX40 agonist ivuxolimab in advanced cancers. At the level of the study: Three patients had partial responses: one hepatocellular carcinoma, two cutaneous melanoma.

Study-level findings and limits: Researchers report that CD8+ T cells had, on average, more expanded clones than CD4+.

The CDR3 sequence is 14 residues long. Trimming pared 2 bases from V and 13 bases from J, leaving 17 bases between. Germline V gene lookup returns CDR1 SGHVS and CDR2 FNYEAQ. A remark on this clone: Its antigen is unknown.

The method was immunoSEQ multiplex PCR; TCRdb's version includes in-frame clones alone and lacks a portion of them. The repertoire holds roughly 90,000 clones, with approximately 85% as singletons. The clonotype originates from an adult with an advanced solid tumor such as melanoma, head and neck, liver or kidney cancer. The chain carries TRBV7-6 and TRBJ1-4; D is perhaps TRBD1 (6 bases). Material: CD4+ or CD8+ T cells sorted from blood, obtained in a trial of the OX40 agonist ivuxolimab. CDR3 protein: CASSLTGTRELLFF. Here the CDR3 DNA reads TGTGCCAGCAGCTTAACAGGGACGCGTGAGCTACTGTTTTTT. The full variable domain, in which reference TRBV7-6 and TRBJ1-4 provide the parts outside the CDR3, is GAGVSQSPRYKVTKRGQDVALRCDPISGHVSLYWYRQALGQGPEFLTYFNYEAQQDKSGLPNDRFSAERPEGSISTLTIQRTEQRDSAMYRCASSLTGTRELLFFGSGTQLSVL.